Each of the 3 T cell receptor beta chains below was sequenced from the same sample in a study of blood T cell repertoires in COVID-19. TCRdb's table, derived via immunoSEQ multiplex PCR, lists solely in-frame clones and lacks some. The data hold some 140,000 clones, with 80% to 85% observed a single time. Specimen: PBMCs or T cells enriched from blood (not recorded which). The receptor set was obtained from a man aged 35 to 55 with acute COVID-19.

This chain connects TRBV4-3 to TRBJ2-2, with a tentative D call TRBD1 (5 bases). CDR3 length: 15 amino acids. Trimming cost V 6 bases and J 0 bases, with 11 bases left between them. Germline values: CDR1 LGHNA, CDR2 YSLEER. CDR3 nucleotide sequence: TGCGCCAGCAGTCTTGACAGATCGAACACCGGGGAGCTGTTTTTT. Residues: CASSLDRSNTGELFF.

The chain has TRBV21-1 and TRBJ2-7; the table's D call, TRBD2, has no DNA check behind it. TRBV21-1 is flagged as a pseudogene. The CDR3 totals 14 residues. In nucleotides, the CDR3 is TGTGCCGCCTGGAGGGCTAGCGGGAGCTACGAGCAGTACTTC. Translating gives CAAWRASGSYEQYF.

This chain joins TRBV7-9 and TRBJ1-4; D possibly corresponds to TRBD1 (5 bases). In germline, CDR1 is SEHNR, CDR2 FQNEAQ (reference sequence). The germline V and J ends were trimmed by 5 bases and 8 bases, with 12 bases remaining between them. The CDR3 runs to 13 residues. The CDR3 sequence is CASSPQQGEKLFF. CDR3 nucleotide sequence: TGTGCCAGCAGCCCCCAGCAGGGAGAAAAACTGTTTTTT.